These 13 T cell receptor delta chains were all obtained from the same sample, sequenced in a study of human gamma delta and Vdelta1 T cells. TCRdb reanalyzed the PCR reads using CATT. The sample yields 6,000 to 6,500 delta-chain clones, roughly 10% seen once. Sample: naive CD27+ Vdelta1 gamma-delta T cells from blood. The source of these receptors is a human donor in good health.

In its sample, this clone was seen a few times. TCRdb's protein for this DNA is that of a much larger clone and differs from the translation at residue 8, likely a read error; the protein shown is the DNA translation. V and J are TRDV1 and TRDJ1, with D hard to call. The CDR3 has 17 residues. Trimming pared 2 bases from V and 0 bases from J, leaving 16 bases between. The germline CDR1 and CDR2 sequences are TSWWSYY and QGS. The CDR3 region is CALGERLEALYTDKLIF. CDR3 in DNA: TGTGCTCTTGGGGAAAGGTTAGAAGCACTTTACACCGATAAACTCATCTTT.

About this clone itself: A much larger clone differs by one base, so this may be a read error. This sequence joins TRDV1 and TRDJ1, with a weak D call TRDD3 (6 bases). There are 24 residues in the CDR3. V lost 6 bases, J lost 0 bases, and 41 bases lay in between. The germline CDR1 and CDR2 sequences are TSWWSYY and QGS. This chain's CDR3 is CALGASTLSRAGASDVPYTDKLIF. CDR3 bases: TGTGCTCTTGGAGCGTCTACCTTGTCCCGGGCTGGGGCCTCAGATGTGCCGTACACCGATAAACTCATCTTT.

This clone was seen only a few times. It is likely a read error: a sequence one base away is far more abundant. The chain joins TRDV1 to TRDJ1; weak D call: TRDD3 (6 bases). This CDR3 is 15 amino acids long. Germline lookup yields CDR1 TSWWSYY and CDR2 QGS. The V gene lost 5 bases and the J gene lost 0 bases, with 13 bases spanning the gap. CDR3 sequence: CALGRTGRYTDKLIF. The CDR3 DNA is TGTGCTCTTGGGAGAACTGGGAGGTACACCGATAAACTCATCTTT.

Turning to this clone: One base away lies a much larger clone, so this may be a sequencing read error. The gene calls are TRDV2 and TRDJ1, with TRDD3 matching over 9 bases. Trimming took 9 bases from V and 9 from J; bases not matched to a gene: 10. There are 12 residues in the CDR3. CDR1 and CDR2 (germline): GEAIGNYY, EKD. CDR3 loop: CASAGGSIQLIF. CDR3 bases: TGTGCCAGTGCTGGGGGATCGATCCAACTCATCTTT.

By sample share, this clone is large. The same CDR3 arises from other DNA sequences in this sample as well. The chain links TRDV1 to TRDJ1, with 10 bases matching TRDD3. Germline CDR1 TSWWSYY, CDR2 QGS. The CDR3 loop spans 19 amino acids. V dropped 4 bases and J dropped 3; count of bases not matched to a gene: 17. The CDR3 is CALGGGHLFTGGSSDKLIF. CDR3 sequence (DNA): TGTGCTCTTGGGGGTGGGCACCTATTCACTGGGGGATCCTCCGATAAACTCATCTTT.

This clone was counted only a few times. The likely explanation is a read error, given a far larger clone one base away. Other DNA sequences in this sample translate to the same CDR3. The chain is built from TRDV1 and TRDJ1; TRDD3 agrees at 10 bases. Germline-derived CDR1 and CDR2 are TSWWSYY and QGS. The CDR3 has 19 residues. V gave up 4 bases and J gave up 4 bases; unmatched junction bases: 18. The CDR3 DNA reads TGTGCTCTTGGGGGGCTTCCTACACGTACTGGGGGATTAGGCGATAAACTCATCTTT. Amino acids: CALGGLPTRTGGLGDKLIF.

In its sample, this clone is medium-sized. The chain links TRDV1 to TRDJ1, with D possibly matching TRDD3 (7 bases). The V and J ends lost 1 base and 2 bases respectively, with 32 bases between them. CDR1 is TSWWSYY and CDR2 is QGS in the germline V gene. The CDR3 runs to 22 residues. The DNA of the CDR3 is TGTGCTCTTGGGGAACGGCGGCTCCTACGATCTGGGGGTGGCCCGGGTACCGATAAACTCATCTTT. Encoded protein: CALGERRLLRSGGGPGTDKLIF.

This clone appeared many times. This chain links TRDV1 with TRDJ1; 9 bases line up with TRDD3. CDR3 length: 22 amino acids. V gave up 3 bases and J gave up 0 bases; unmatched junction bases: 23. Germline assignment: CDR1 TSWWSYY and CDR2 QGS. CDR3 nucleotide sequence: TGTGCTCTTGGGGAGATCAGTACTTCCTTCCAGTACTGGGGGAAAAACACCGATAAACTCATCTTT. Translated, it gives CALGEISTSFQYWGKNTDKLIF.

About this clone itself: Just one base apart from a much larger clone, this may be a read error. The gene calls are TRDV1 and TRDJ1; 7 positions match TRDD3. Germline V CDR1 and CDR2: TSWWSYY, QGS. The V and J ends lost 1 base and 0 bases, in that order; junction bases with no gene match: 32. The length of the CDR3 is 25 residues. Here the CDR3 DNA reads TGTGCTCTTGGGGAACGAAATCTACCTTTGGGTACTATTAGGATACGGTCACAGTACACCGATAAACTCATCTTT. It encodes CALGERNLPLGTIRIRSQYTDKLIF.

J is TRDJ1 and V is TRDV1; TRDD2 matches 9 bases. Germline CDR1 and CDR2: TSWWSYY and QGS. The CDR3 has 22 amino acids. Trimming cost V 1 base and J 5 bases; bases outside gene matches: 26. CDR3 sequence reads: CALGEPMTPSYFIIQYSDKLIF. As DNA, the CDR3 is TGTGCTCTTGGGGAACCCATGACCCCTTCCTACTTCATAATACAGTATAGTGATAAACTCATCTTT.

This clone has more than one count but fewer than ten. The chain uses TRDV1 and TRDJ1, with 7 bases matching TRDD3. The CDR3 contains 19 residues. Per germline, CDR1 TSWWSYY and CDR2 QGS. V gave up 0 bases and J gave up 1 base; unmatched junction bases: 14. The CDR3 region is CALGELRPRVLGSTDKLIF. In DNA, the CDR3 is TGTGCTCTTGGGGAACTGCGTCCCCGGGTACTGGGGTCCACCGATAAACTCATCTTT.

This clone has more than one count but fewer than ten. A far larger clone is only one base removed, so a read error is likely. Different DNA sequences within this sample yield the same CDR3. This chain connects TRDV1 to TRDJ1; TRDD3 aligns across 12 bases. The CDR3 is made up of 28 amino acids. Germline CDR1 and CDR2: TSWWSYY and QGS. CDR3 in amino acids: CALGGPLPSSRLGTGGYLTWSYTDKLIF. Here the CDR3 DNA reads TGTGCTCTTGGGGGACCTCTGCCTTCCTCCAGGTTGGGTACTGGGGGATACCTTACGTGGTCGTACACCGATAAGCTCATCTTT.

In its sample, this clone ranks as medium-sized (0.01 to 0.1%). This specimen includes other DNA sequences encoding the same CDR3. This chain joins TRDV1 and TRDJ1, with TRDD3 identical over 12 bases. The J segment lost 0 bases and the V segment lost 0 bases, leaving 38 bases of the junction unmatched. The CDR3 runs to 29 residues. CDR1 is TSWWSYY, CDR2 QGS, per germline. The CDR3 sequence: CALGELRFQTGGYKDGLSYRRKYTDKLIF. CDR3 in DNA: TGTGCTCTTGGGGAACTCCGATTCCAGACTGGGGGATACAAAGACGGACTGAGTTATCGGAGGAAGTACACCGATAAACTCATCTTT.